This T cell receptor beta chain comes out of a study of OX40 agonist ivuxolimab in advanced cancers. Broader study findings: CD8+ T cells averaged more expanded clones than CD4+.

Produced via immunoSEQ multiplex PCR; TCRdb's table is partial and in-frame only. The sample records tens of thousands of clones, about 90% being singletons. The germline CDR1 and CDR2 sequences are MNHEY and SVGAGI. Between the trimmed V and J ends, which lost 0 bases and 3 bases, there was a span of 7 bases. This CDR3 contains 14 residues. In the case of this clone: The target antigen is unknown.

The sequencing here drew on CD4+ or CD8+ T cells sorted from blood, taken in a trial of the OX40 agonist ivuxolimab. This sequence joins TRBV6-5 and TRBJ2-3; D not resolved. The source of this sequence is an adult with an advanced solid tumor such as melanoma, head and neck, liver or kidney cancer. The CDR3 is CASSYSALTDTQYF. The CDR3 DNA is TGTGCCAGCAGTTACTCGGCCTTAACAGATACGCAGTATTTT.